The following is a T cell receptor (beta chain) sequence with its context. TCRdb's table, derived via immunoSEQ multiplex PCR, lists solely in-frame clones and lacks some. Here the sample spans just over 65,000 clones, roughly 89% being singletons. V lost 2 bases to trimming and J lost 7 bases, with 12 bases between them. Germline CDR1 is SEHNR and CDR2 is FQNEAQ (reference sequence). The CDR3 contains 13 residues. The sample belongs to a study of blood T cell repertoires in COVID-19. At the level of the study: Sample material is recorded as cDNA or gDNA derived from T cells, B-cell-depleted T cells, or PBMCs.

The TCR comes from a man between 25 and 39 years old with acute or convalescent COVID-19. The chain couples TRBV7-9 to TRBJ2-7, with D possibly being TRBD1 (5 bases). The sequenced sample was peripheral blood. CDR3 protein: CASSLRDSLEQYF. CDR3 nucleotides: TGTGCCAGCAGCTTAAGAGACAGCCTAGAGCAGTACTTC.